One sample yielded the 3 T cell receptor beta chains listed below, sequenced in a study of blood T cell repertoires in COVID-19 (dated by TCRdb to 2018 to 2021). The library came from the immunoSEQ multiplex PCR assay. Here the immuneACCESS table is served through TCRdb, limited to in-frame sequences with V and J called. Missing clones are a known gap in these copies; in checked studies unresolved V genes cover under half, and the rest lacks a known reason. The sample table lists about 62,000 clones, roughly 89% of them with a count of one. 1% to 1.5% of the sample goes to the ten largest clones. The sequencing input was peripheral blood. These receptor sequences come from an elderly woman with acute or convalescent COVID-19.

Written as DNA, the CDR3 is TGCGCCAGCAGCCAAGATTTCCAGGGAAACATTCAGTACTTC. Protein product: CASSQDFQGNIQYF. This sequence joins TRBV4-1 and TRBJ2-4, with a tentative D call TRBD1 (5 bases). Trimming removed 0 bases at V and 6 bases at J, with 9 bases between. Germline loops: CDR1 MGHRA, CDR2 YSYEKL. The CDR3 has 14 residues.

DNA for the CDR3: TGTGCCAGCGGGGCTAGCGGGAGGATAGGAGAGACCCAGTACTTC. Translated: CASGASGRIGETQYF. V is TRBV3-1 (or the pseudogene TRBV3-2) and J is TRBJ2-5; 11 bases line up with TRBD2. The CDR3 is 15 amino acids. The V segment lost 8 bases and the J segment 4 bases; nucleotides outside the gene matches: 9. The germline gives CDR1 LGHDT, CDR2 YNNKEL (reference sequence).

The chain uses TRBV2 and TRBJ1-2; possibly TRBD1 for D (5 bases). The germline V gene has CDR1 SNHLY and CDR2 FYNNEI. The CDR3 contains 14 residues. Trimming removed 4 bases at V and 5 bases at J, with 14 bases between. This chain's CDR3 is CASSAEGAGYGYTF. CDR3 nucleotide sequence: TGTGCCAGCAGTGCGGAAGGGGCCGGGTATGGCTACACCTTC.